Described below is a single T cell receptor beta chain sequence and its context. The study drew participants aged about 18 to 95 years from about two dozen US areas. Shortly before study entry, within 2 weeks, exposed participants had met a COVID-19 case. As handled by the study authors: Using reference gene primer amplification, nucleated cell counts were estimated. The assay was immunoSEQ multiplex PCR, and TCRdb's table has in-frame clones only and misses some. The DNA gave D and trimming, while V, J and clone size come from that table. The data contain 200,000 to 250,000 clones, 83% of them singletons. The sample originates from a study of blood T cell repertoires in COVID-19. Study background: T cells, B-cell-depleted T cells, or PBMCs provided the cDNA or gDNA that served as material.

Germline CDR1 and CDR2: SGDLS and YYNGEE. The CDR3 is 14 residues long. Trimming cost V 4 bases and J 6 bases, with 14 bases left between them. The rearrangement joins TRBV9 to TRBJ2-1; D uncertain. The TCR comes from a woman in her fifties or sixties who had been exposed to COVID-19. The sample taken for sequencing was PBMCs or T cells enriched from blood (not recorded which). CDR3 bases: TGTGCCAGCAGCTCCCAGTGGGCGAGCAATGAGCAGTTCTTC. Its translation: CASSSQWASNEQFF. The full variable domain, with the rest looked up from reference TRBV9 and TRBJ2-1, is DSGVTQTPKHLITATGQRVTLRCSPRSGDLSVYWYQQSLDQGLQFLIQYYNGEERAKGNILERFSAQQFPDLHSELNLSSLELGDSALYFCASSSQWASNEQFFGPGTRLTVL.